The 30 T cell receptor beta chains presented below share a single source sample, sequenced in a study of CD8+CD57+ T cells in acquired aplastic anemia. Template material for TCR beta VDJ and CDR3 profiling consisted of genomic DNA. TCRdb reanalysed the reads using MiXCR and keeps one entry per CDR3 protein. The repertoire has under 500,000 distinct CDR3 sequences, around 32% of them found once; the top ten carry 0.82%. CD8+CD57+ cell expansion, shown by flow cytometry, had occurred in the patients selected for sequencing. The sample taken for sequencing was sorted CD4+, CD8+, or CD8+CD57+ T cells (not recorded which) from PBMCs. These receptor sequences come from a human donor with aplastic anemia.

This clonotype was seen more than once but under ten times. This chain links TRBV5-5 with TRBJ1-6; 10 bases match TRBD1. This CDR3 is built from 16 residues. V lost 3 bases and J lost 7; bases outside the gene matches: 7. Germline V gene lookup returns CDR1 SGHKS and CDR2 YYEKEE (reference sequence). CDR3 in DNA: TGTGCCAGCAGCTCCTGGACAGGGGGTATCAATTCACCCCTCCACTTT. Translation gives CASSSWTGGINSPLHF. The full variable domain, rest sourced from reference TRBV5-5 and TRBJ1-6, is DAGVTQSPTHLIKTRGQQVTLRCSPISGHKSVSWYQQVLGQGPQFIFQYYEKEERGRGNFPDRFSARQFPNYSSELNVNALLLGDSALYLCASSSWTGGINSPLHFGNGTRLTVT.

This clonotype was seen more than once but under ten times. This chain connects TRBV3-1 to TRBJ2-7, with TRBD2 matching 11 bases. The CDR3 is made up of 13 amino acids. Germline CDR1 and CDR2: LGHDT and YNNKEL (reference sequence). V gave up 10 bases and J gave up 7 bases; unmatched junction bases: 9. As DNA, the CDR3 is TGTGCCACCCGACTAGCGGGATCCGGAGAGCAGTACTTC. Amino acid sequence: CATRLAGSGEQYF.

The chain recombines TRBV7-6 with TRBJ2-1; the match to TRBD2 covers 10 bases. The CDR3 is made up of 17 amino acids. Looked up from germline, CDR1 is SGHVS and CDR2 is FNYEAQ. The CDR3 coding sequence is TGTGCTAGCGGCTTAGCGGTCCTAGCGGGGGCGGTCAATGAGCAGTTCTTC. Encoded protein: CASGLAVLAGAVNEQFF.

The V call is TRBV10-1, the J call TRBJ2-7; TRBD1 matches 8 bases. With V trimmed by 1 base and J by 1 base, 0 bases remained unmatched. Germline CDR1 is WNHNN and CDR2 is SYGVQD (reference sequence). The CDR3 is 14 amino acids. CDR3 bases: TGCGCCAGCAGTGAGTGGACAGGGTCCTACGAGCAGTACTTC. This sequence encodes CASSEWTGSYEQYF.

In its sample, this clonotype was seen a few times. The rearrangement links TRBV11-2 to TRBJ2-1; 7 bases are shared with TRBD1. Germline CDR1 SGHAT, CDR2 FQNNGV. V was pared by 3 bases and J by 2 bases, with 4 bases of the junction left unmatched. The CDR3 spans 15 residues. The CDR3 DNA follows: TGTGCCAGCAGCTTTAACAGGGGAACCTACAATGAGCAGTTCTTC. It specifies CASSFNRGTYNEQFF.

Many counts were recorded for this clonotype. The chain is built from TRBV7-6 and TRBJ1-2; tentative D call: TRBD1 (5 bases). V lost 5 bases to trimming and J lost 8 bases, with 12 bases between them. Germline-derived CDR1 and CDR2 are SGHVS and FNYEAQ. CDR3 length: 12 residues. CDR3 nucleotides: TGTGCCAGCAGCCCAACAGGATTCGGCTACACCTTC. It yields the protein CASSPTGFGYTF.

This chain uses TRBV7-2 with TRBJ2-7, with 7 bases aligning to TRBD2. Per the germline V gene, CDR1 is SGHTA and CDR2 is FQGNSA. Losses at the gene ends were 7 bases for V and 2 bases for J; bases not matched to a gene: 5. This CDR3 is 13 amino acids long. This CDR3 is CASTAGNPYEQYF. CDR3 nucleotides: TGTGCCAGCACAGCGGGGAACCCCTACGAGCAGTACTTC.

The chain combines TRBV6-1 with TRBJ2-7; a weak D match, TRBD1 (6 bases). Germline loops: CDR1 MNHNS, CDR2 SASEGT. V lost 8 bases, J lost 3 bases, and 17 bases lay in between. The CDR3 covers 14 residues. This chain's CDR3 is CASLPSQGYYEQYF. The CDR3 nucleotides read TGTGCCAGCCTTCCCTCACAGGGTTACTACGAGCAGTACTTC.

The CDR3 DNA reads TGCGCCAGCAGCCGGGGGGCAGTCTACGAGCAGTACTTC. Its protein product is CASSRGAVYEQYF. The V and J genes are TRBV10-2 and TRBJ2-7; possibly TRBD2 for D (7 bases). The CDR3 extends over 13 amino acids. The germline V and J ends were trimmed by 6 bases and 3 bases, with 12 bases remaining between them. Germline V CDR1 and CDR2: WSHSY, SAAADI.

This clonotype has only a few counts. The chain couples TRBV4-3 to TRBJ1-3; D gene ambiguous. This CDR3 is 16 amino acids long. Trimming took 1 base from V and 4 from J, leaving 14 bases between them. Germline CDR1 is LGHNA and CDR2 is YSLEER. As DNA, the CDR3 is TGCGCCAGCAGCCAAGGGAATATCTTCGGGGGAAACACCATATATTTT. Translation: CASSQGNIFGGNTIYF.

Many counts were recorded for this clonotype. J is TRBJ1-2 and V is TRBV12-3 or TRBV12-4; 7 bases match TRBD1. Germline trimming cut 8 bases from V and 7 bases from J; bases unmatched to any gene: 4. CDR3 size: 11 residues. For the CDR3, the DNA is TGTGCCAGCGGCCGACAGGGTGGCTACACCTTC. It encodes CASGRQGGYTF.

This clonotype appeared many times. V gene TRBV15 combines with J gene TRBJ2-2, with D perhaps matching TRBD1 or TRBD2 (5 bases each). Trimming pared 6 bases from V and 8 bases from J, leaving 16 bases between. The CDR3 length is 14 residues. Germline V gene data show CDR1 as LNHNV and CDR2 as YYDKDF (reference sequence). Here the CDR3 reads CATSIVGAGGELFF. The CDR3 DNA reads as TGTGCCACCAGTATCGTCGGGGCTGGGGGGGAGCTGTTTTTT. The full variable domain, in which reference TRBV15 and TRBJ2-2 provide the parts outside the CDR3, is DAMVIQNPRYQVTQFGKPVTLSCSQTLNHNVMYWYQQKSSQAPKLLFHYYDKDFNNEADTPDNFQSRRPNTSFCFLDIRSPGLGDTAMYLCATSIVGAGGELFFGEGSRLTVL.

V and J are TRBV6-1 and TRBJ1-5; D possibly corresponds to TRBD1 (5 bases). CDR1 and CDR2 from the germline V gene are MNHNS and SASEGT. The length of the CDR3 is 13 residues. Trimming left V 4 bases short and J 7 bases short, with 11 bases between. The CDR3 sequence is CASSGMRDQPQHF. DNA for the CDR3: TGTGCCAGCAGTGGAATGAGGGACCAGCCCCAGCATTTT.

The V gene is TRBV9, the J gene TRBJ1-4; the match to TRBD1 covers 8 bases. Germline V gene lookup returns CDR1 SGDLS and CDR2 YYNGEE. The V segment lost 7 bases and the J segment 4 bases; nucleotides outside the gene matches: 6. This CDR3 is built from 14 residues. The DNA of the CDR3 is TGTGCCAGCGGACCGACAGGGGTTAATGAAAAACTGTTTTTT. This gives the protein CASGPTGVNEKLFF. The whole variable domain, remainder taken from reference TRBV9 and TRBJ1-4, is DSGVTQTPKHLITATGQRVTLRCSPRSGDLSVYWYQQSLDQGLQFLIQYYNGEERAKGNILERFSAQQFPDLHSELNLSSLELGDSALYFCASGPTGVNEKLFFGSGTQLSVL.

The rearrangement links TRBV6-1 to TRBJ2-7; possible D gene TRBD1, 5 bases. With 8 bases removed from V and 9 bases from J, the gap between germline ends came to 26 bases. Germline V lookup: CDR1 MNHNS, CDR2 SASEGT. The CDR3 runs to 15 residues. CDR3 DNA sequence: TGTGCCAGCTCACCAAGTGCGGACACGGGCCACGGGCAGTACTTC. It is translated as CASSPSADTGHGQYF.

The chain links TRBV9 to TRBJ2-1; perhaps D is TRBD1 or TRBD2 (5 bases each). The germline V gene encodes CDR1 SGDLS and CDR2 YYNGEE. The CDR3 length is 14 residues. V was shortened by 4 bases and J by 5 bases, with 13 bases between the two germline ends. The CDR3 protein is CASSSRDGDNEQFF. CDR3 DNA sequence: TGTGCCAGCAGCAGCCGGGACGGAGACAATGAGCAGTTCTTC.

This clonotype has at least ten counts. The gene calls are TRBV15 and TRBJ1-1, with D uncertain. Per germline, CDR1 LNHNV and CDR2 YYDKDF (reference sequence). Trimming took 0 bases from V and 2 from J, leaving 10 bases between them. The CDR3 runs to 15 residues. The CDR3 DNA reads TGTGCCACCAGCAGAGATCGGGGTTACAACACTGAAGCTTTCTTT. This gives the protein CATSRDRGYNTEAFF.

The chain couples TRBV4-3 to TRBJ1-2, with a possible D match to TRBD1 (5 bases). This CDR3 has 14 residues. The germline V gene encodes CDR1 LGHNA and CDR2 YSLEER. V was trimmed by 4 bases and J by 5 bases, leaving 14 bases between them. CDR3 loop: CASSRDGDLYGYTF. The CDR3 DNA sequence: TGCGCCAGCAGCCGGGACGGAGATCTTTATGGCTACACCTTC.

This chain joins TRBV2 and TRBJ1-4; TRBD1 matches at 9 bases. V lost 0 bases, J lost 6 bases, and 14 bases stayed unmatched. This CDR3 spans 19 amino acids. Germline values: CDR1 SNHLY, CDR2 FYNNEI. CDR3 DNA sequence: TGTGCCAGCAGTGAAGCGCTCGGGGACAGGGTTAATTTGGATGAAAAACTGTTTTTT. As protein: CASSEALGDRVNLDEKLFF. Complete variable domain (other parts from reference TRBV2 and TRBJ1-4): EPEVTQTPSHQVTQMGQEVILRCVPISNHLYFYWYRQILGQKVEFLVSFYNNEISEKSEIFDDQFSVERPDGSNFTLKIRSTKLEDSAMYFCASSEALGDRVNLDEKLFFGSGTQLSVL.

The V gene is TRBV4-2, the J gene TRBJ1-4; D not resolved. Germline-derived CDR1 and CDR2 are LGHNA and YNFKEQ. Trimming removed 2 bases from V and 8 bases from J, with 15 bases in between. The CDR3 contains 15 residues. CDR3 in DNA: TGTGCCAGCAGCCAAAGTCCGGACGTATACGAAAAACTGTTTTTT. It codes for CASSQSPDVYEKLFF.

Comments on this clonotype: The germline gene is not matched at one end of the junction; a read error may be the cause. The V gene is TRBV9, the J gene TRBJ2-7; 10 positions match TRBD1. Germline V gene lookup returns CDR1 SGDLS and CDR2 YYNGEE. The CDR3 has 15 amino acids. CDR3 residues: CASSVSTGGVYEQHF. Written as DNA, the CDR3 is TGTGCCAGCAGCGTATCGACAGGGGGCGTCTACGAGCAGCACTTC.

Only a few counts were recorded for this clonotype. This chain connects TRBV19 to TRBJ1-2; D unresolved. The CDR3 runs to 14 residues. The V gene's germline CDR1 is LNHDA and CDR2 SQIVND (reference sequence). With 7 bases removed from V and 7 bases from J, the gap between germline ends came to 19 bases. Written as DNA, the CDR3 is TGTGCCAGTAAATCGGACGGTGACACTGCTGGCTACACCTTC. This encodes CASKSDGDTAGYTF.

The J gene is TRBJ1-1, the V gene TRBV7-9, with D unresolved. Trimming pared 4 bases from V and 1 base from J, leaving 13 bases between. Germline V gene data show CDR1 as SEHNR and CDR2 as FQNEAQ (reference sequence). This CDR3 region has 15 residues. The CDR3 DNA reads as TGTGCCAGCAGCTCGCGGGCCGCCGGGAACACTGAAGCTTTCTTT. Protein: CASSSRAAGNTEAFF.

This clonotype appeared many times. This chain joins TRBV29-1 and TRBJ1-1; a weak D match, TRBD1 (6 bases). CDR1 SQVTM and CDR2 ANQGSEA come from the germline V gene. V was clipped by 4 bases and J by 0 bases, with 9 bases between them. The CDR3 contains 13 residues. In DNA, the CDR3 is TGCAGCGTTGCGGGACAAATGAACACTGAAGCTTTCTTT. Protein product: CSVAGQMNTEAFF.

The rearrangement links TRBV6-1 to TRBJ2-7, with 9 bases fitting TRBD2. Germline V gene lookup returns CDR1 MNHNS and CDR2 SASEGT. J gave up 0 bases and V 9 bases, and 3 bases lay outside the gene matches. This CDR3 is built from 13 residues. The CDR3 loop is CASGLAPSYEQYF. In nucleotides, the CDR3 is TGTGCCAGTGGACTAGCGCCCTCCTACGAGCAGTACTTC.

Concerning this clonotype itself: A much larger clone differs by one base, so this may be a read error. The genes are TRBV19 and TRBJ2-1, with D possibly called TRBD1 or TRBD2 (5 bases each). The V gene lost 5 bases and the J gene lost 5 bases, with 13 bases spanning the gap. The germline gives CDR1 LNHDA, CDR2 SQIVND (reference sequence). The CDR3 runs to 14 residues. The CDR3 DNA reads as TGTGCCAGTAGTCTACGGGGCGGGCACAATGAGCAGTTCTTC. This sequence encodes CASSLRGGHNEQFF.

This clonotype has just a few counts. The genes are TRBV19 and TRBJ2-5, with D possibly matching TRBD2 (6 bases). Germline lookup yields CDR1 LNHDA and CDR2 SQIVND (reference sequence). This CDR3 region has 15 residues. V shed 4 bases and J shed 4 bases, with 16 bases lying between them. The CDR3 reads CASSSGRDLRETQYF. The CDR3 nucleotides read TGTGCCAGTAGTAGTGGGCGGGACTTGAGAGAGACCCAGTACTTC.

This clonotype has at least ten counts. The chain joins TRBV7-2 to TRBJ2-7; D remains unclear. V lost 4 bases to trimming and J lost 0 bases, with 7 bases between them. Germline V gene data show CDR1 as SGHTA and CDR2 as FQGNSA. This CDR3 has 13 residues. CDR3 nucleotide sequence: TGTGCCAGCAGCTCGGAGATCTCCTACGAGCAGTACTTC. Translating gives CASSSEISYEQYF.

The chain links TRBV20-1 to TRBJ2-7; TRBD2 matches 8 bases. V shed 5 bases, J shed 0 bases, and the junction held 12 bases outside the gene matches. CDR3 size: 16 residues. Germline-derived CDR1 and CDR2 are DFQATT and SNEGSKA (reference sequence). In nucleotides, the CDR3 is TGCAGTGCTCCCATTCCTAGCGGGCTGGACTCCTACGAGCAGTACTTC. This encodes CSAPIPSGLDSYEQYF.

The sample holds many counts of this clonotype. CDR3 sequence reads: CASSQEARNYGYTF. The CDR3 region has the DNA TGCGCCAGCAGCCAAGAGGCCAGAAACTATGGCTACACCTTC. The V and J genes are TRBV4-3 and TRBJ1-2; D ambiguous. Germline CDR1 and CDR2: LGHNA and YSLEER. V lost 0 bases and J lost 2, with 7 bases in between. CDR3 length equals 14 residues.